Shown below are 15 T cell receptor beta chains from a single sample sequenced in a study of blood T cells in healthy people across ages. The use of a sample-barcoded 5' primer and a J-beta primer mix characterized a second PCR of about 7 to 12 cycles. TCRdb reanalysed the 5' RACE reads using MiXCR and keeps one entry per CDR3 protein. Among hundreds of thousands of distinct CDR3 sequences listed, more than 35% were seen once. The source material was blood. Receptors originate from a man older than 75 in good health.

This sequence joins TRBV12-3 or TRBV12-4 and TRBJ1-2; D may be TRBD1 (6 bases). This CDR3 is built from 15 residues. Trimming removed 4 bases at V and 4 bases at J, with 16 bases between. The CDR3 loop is CASSSRGGLGYGYTF. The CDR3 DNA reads TGTGCCAGCAGTTCCCGTGGGGGGCTGGGCTATGGCTACACCTTC.

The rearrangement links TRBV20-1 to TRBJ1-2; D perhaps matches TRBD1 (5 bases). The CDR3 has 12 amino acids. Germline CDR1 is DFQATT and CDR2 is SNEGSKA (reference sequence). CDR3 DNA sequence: TGCAGGGCGGGGGACGGAGCTTCTGGCTACACCTTC. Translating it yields CRAGDGASGYTF.

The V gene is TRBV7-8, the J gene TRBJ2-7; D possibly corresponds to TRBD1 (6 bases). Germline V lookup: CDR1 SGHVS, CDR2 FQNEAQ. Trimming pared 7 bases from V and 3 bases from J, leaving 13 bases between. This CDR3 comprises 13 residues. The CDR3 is CASTAWTVYEQYF. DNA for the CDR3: TGTGCCAGCACCGCGTGGACAGTCTACGAGCAGTACTTC. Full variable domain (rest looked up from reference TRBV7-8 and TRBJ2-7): GAGVSQSPRYKVAKRGQDVALRCDPISGHVSLFWYQQALGQGPEFLTYFQNEAQLDKSGLPSDRFFAERPEGSVSTLKIQRTQQEDSAVYLCASTAWTVYEQYFGPGTRLTVT.

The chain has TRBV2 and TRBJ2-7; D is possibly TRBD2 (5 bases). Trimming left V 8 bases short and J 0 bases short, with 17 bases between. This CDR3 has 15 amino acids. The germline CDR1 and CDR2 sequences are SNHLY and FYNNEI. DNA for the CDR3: TGTGCCAGCCGGACGGCGAGACTATCCTCCTACGAGCAGTACTTC. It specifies CASRTARLSSYEQYF.

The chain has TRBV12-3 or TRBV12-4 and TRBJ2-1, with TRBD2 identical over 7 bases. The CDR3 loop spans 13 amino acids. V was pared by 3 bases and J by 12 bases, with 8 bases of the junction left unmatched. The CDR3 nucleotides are TGTGCCAGCAGTTTGGGGACTACGGAACCGCAGTTCTTC. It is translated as CASSLGTTEPQFF.

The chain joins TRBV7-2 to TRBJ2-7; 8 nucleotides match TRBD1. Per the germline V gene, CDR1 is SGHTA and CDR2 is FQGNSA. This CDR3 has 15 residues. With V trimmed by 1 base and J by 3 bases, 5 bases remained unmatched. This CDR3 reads CASSLVGTGIYEQYF. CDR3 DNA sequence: TGTGCCAGCAGCTTAGTCGGGACAGGTATCTACGAGCAGTACTTC.

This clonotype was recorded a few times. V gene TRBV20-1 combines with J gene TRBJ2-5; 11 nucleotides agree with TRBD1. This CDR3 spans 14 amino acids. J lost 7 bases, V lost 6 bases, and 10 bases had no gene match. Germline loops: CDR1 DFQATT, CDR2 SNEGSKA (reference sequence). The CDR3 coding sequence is TGCAGTGCCAGGCGTGGACAGGGGGCGGGGACCCAGTACTTC. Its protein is CSARRGQGAGTQYF.

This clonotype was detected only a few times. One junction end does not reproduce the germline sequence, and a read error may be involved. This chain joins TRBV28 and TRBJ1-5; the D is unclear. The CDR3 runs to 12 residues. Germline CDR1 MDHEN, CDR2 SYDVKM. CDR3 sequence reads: CASSLEGQPQHF. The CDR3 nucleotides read TGCGCCAGCAGCTTGGAGGGCCAGCCCCAGCATTTT.

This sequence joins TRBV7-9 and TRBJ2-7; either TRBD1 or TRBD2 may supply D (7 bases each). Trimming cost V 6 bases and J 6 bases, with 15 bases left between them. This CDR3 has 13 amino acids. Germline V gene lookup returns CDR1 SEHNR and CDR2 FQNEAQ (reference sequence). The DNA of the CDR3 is TGTGCCAGCAGTCAGGGGGGGCTCGGCGAGCAGTACTTC. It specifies CASSQGGLGEQYF.

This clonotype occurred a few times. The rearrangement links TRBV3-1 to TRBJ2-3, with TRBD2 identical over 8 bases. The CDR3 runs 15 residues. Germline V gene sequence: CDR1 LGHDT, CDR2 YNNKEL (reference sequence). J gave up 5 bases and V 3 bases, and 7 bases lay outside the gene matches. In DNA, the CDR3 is TGTGCCAGCAGCCAGCGGACTAGCTCGATAGATACGCAGTATTTT. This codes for CASSQRTSSIDTQYF.

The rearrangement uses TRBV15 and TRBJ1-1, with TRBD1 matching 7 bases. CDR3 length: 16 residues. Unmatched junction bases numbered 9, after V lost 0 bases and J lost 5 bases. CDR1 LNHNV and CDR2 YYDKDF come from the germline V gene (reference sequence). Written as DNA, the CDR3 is TGTGCCACCAGCAGAGATGTAGGGGGCGCGGGTACTGAAGCTTTCTTT. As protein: CATSRDVGGAGTEAFF.

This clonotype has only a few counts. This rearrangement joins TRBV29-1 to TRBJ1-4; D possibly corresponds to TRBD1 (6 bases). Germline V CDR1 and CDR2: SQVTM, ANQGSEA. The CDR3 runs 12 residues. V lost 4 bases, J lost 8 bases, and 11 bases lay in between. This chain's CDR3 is CSVATGREKLFF. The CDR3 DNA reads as TGCAGCGTTGCGACAGGACGGGAAAAACTGTTTTTT.

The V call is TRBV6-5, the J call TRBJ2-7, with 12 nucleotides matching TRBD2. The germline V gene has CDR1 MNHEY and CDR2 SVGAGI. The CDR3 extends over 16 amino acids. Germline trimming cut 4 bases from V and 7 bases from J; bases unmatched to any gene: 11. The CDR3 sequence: CASSSLTSGRNNEQYF. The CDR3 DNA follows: TGTGCCAGCAGTTCCCTGACTAGCGGGAGAAACAATGAGCAGTACTTC.

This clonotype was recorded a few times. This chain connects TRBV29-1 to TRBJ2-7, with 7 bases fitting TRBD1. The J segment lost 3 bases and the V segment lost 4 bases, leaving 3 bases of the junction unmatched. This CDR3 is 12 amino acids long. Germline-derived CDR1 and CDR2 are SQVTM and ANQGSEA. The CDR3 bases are TGCAGCGTTGTGTGGGACAGCTACGAGCAGTACTTC. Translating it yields CSVVWDSYEQYF.

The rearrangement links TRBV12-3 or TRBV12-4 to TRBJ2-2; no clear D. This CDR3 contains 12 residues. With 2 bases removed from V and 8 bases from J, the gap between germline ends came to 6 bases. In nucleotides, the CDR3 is TGTGCCAGCAGTTTATTCGAGGGGGAGCTGTTTTTT. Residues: CASSLFEGELFF.